The rows below give T cell receptor beta chains drawn from one sample of a study of monozygotic twins with cystic fibrosis. Some clones are missing from TCRdb's copy, which holds only in-frame ones; the method was immunoSEQ multiplex PCR. The sample comprises around 14,000 clones, roughly 98% of which are singletons, and roughly 0.39% rests with the top ten. The sequenced material came from blood. The receptors come from a girl aged 2-15 years with cystic fibrosis. Both conserved end residues are part of each CDR3. D genes are given only for firm matches. Clone size appears in some rows only: once, few, many, or a class for an expanded clone.

DNA: TGCGCCAGCAGTGAGTCGACTAGCGGGAGGGGAGAGACCCAGTACTTC
CDR3: CASSESTSGRGETQYF
J: TRBJ2-5
size: NA
D: TRBD2
V: TRBV10-2

DNA: TGTGCCAGCAGCTTAGATCACTCGGGACTAGCGGGATTCTACGAGCAGTACTTC
CDR3: CASSLDHSGLAGFYEQYF
J: TRBJ2-7
size: NA
D: TRBD2
V: TRBV11-2

DNA: TGTGCCAGCAGCTTAAGCCCTCTCTACGAGCAGTACTTC
CDR3: CASSLSPLYEQYF
J: TRBJ2-7
size: NA
D: NA
V: TRBV7-2

DNA: TGTGCCAGCAGTGAAGCGGGCAGGGCGAGGGGCAAAAACATTCAGTACTTC
CDR3: CASSEAGRARGKNIQYF
J: TRBJ2-4
size: NA
D: NA
V: TRBV2

DNA: TGTGCTAGCAGCTCCGGGTCGTCCTCCTACAATGAGCAGTTCTTC
CDR3: CASSSGSSSYNEQFF
J: TRBJ2-1
size: NA
D: NA
V: TRBV7-7

DNA: TGTGCCAGCTCACCCCTAGCGGGTTTTATCAATGAGCAGTTCTTC
CDR3: CASSPLAGFINEQFF
J: TRBJ2-1
size: NA
D: TRBD2
V: TRBV18

DNA: TGTGCCAGCAGTGAGTTTTTTAGGGGGCTCTACGAGCAGTACTTC
CDR3: CASSEFFRGLYEQYF
J: TRBJ2-7
size: NA
D: TRBD1
V: TRBV6-1

DNA: TGTGCCAGTACCAAGGACAGGTTTCCCTACGAGCAGTACTTC
CDR3: CASTKDRFPYEQYF
J: TRBJ2-7
size: NA
D: TRBD1
V: TRBV6-6

DNA: TGCAGCGTAACACAGGGAGACCGAGCGGATACGCAGTATTTT
CDR3: CSVTQGDRADTQYF
J: TRBJ2-3
size: NA
D: NA
V: TRBV29-1

DNA: TGTGCCAGCAGCGCCACCGGGACATTTAGACACGAGCAGTACTTC
CDR3: CASSATGTFRHEQYF
J: TRBJ2-7
size: NA
D: NA
V: TRBV9

DNA: TGTGCCAGCAGCTTAACAGGGAACTTGAACACTGAAGCTTTCTTT
CDR3: CASSLTGNLNTEAFF
J: TRBJ1-1
size: NA
D: NA
V: TRBV5-8

DNA: TGCGCCAGCAGCCACGGGCTAGCGGGAGGTTTTGAGCAGTTCTTC
CDR3: CASSHGLAGGFEQFF
J: TRBJ2-1
size: NA
D: TRBD2
V: TRBV4-1

DNA: TGTGCCAGCAGCCCCTTGGGACAGCTAACCTACGAGCAGTACTTC
CDR3: CASSPLGQLTYEQYF
J: TRBJ2-7
size: NA
D: TRBD1
V: TRBV7-8

DNA: TGTGCCAGCAGCCGGACCCAGGGGGCAGCGGAGACCCAGTACTTC
CDR3: CASSRTQGAAETQYF
J: TRBJ2-5
size: NA
D: TRBD1
V: TRBV5-6

DNA: TGTGCTAGCAGCTCAGGCAGGGGCAATGAGCAGTTCTTC
CDR3: CASSSGRGNEQFF
J: TRBJ2-1
size: NA
D: NA
V: TRBV7-7

DNA: TGTGCCAGCAGTGAATCCAGGGACTACGAGCAGTACTTC
CDR3: CASSESRDYEQYF
J: TRBJ2-7
size: NA
D: NA
V: TRBV2

DNA: TGCGCCAGCAGCTTGGGGGCCGCGGGCCGTTCTAACTATGGCTACACCTTC
CDR3: CASSLGAAGRSNYGYTF
J: TRBJ1-2
size: NA
D: NA
V: TRBV5-1

DNA: TGCGCCAGCAGCTTGTCTACTAGTTGGGAGACCCAGTACTTC
CDR3: CASSLSTSWETQYF
J: TRBJ2-5
size: NA
D: NA
V: TRBV5-1

DNA: TGTGCCAGCAGTTTATGGGGCAGCCGTGAAGCTTTCTTT
CDR3: CASSLWGSREAFF
J: TRBJ1-1
size: NA
D: NA
V: TRBV27

DNA: TGTGCCAGCACATCCGGGGGTGTGAACACTGAAGCTTTCTTT
CDR3: CASTSGGVNTEAFF
J: TRBJ1-1
size: NA
D: NA
V: TRBV6-5

DNA: TGCACCGTGGTCATGGGACAGGGAGCCGGCTACACCTTC
CDR3: CTVVMGQGAGYTF
J: TRBJ1-2
size: NA
D: TRBD1
V: TRBV29-1

DNA: TGTGCCAGTAGTATTGTTTACAGGGGGTGGGATGAGCAGTTCTTC
CDR3: CASSIVYRGWDEQFF
J: TRBJ2-1
size: NA
D: TRBD1
V: TRBV19

DNA: TGTGCCAGCAGTGTCCGGACAGGGGCCTACGAGCAGTACTTC
CDR3: CASSVRTGAYEQYF
J: TRBJ2-7
size: NA
D: TRBD1
V: TRBV25-1

DNA: TGTGCCAGCATTCGAAGGGGGATCCCGTCTCGACAGGACTATGGCTACACCTTC
CDR3: CASIRRGIPSRQDYGYTF
J: TRBJ1-2
size: NA
D: NA
V: TRBV2

DNA: TGCGCCAGCAGCCCCCAGGGGGCTTTAGACGAGCAGTACTTC
CDR3: CASSPQGALDEQYF
J: TRBJ2-7
size: NA
D: TRBD1
V: TRBV5-1

DNA: TGTGCCAGTAGTCTTGTTCGATATAGCAATCAGCCCCAGCATTTT
CDR3: CASSLVRYSNQPQHF
J: TRBJ1-5
size: once
D: NA
V: TRBV19

DNA: TGTGCCAGCGTAAAGTCAGGGCCCTACGAGCAGTACTTC
CDR3: CASVKSGPYEQYF
J: TRBJ2-7
size: NA
D: NA
V: TRBV5-8

DNA: TGCGCCAGCAGCTTGGAAGTTATGAACACTGAAGCTTTCTTT
CDR3: CASSLEVMNTEAFF
J: TRBJ1-1
size: NA
D: NA
V: TRBV5-1

DNA: TGTGCCAGTAGTATCCTCGGGACAGGGGCTGGGGCCAACGTCCTGACTTTC
CDR3: CASSILGTGAGANVLTF
J: TRBJ2-6
size: NA
D: TRBD1
V: TRBV19

DNA: TGTGCCAGCAGTCCGTTAGAGTATAATGAAAAACTGTTTTTT
CDR3: CASSPLEYNEKLFF
J: TRBJ1-4
size: once
D: NA
V: TRBV6-5

DNA: TGTGCCAGCAGCTTAGGGGACGCTTTTGGGCCCCAAGAGACCCAGTACTTC
CDR3: CASSLGDAFGPQETQYF
J: TRBJ2-5
size: NA
D: NA
V: TRBV7-9

DNA: TGTGCCAGTAGGAGCTCGAACACCGGGGAGCTGTTTTTT
CDR3: CASRSSNTGELFF
J: TRBJ2-2
size: NA
D: NA
V: TRBV6-6